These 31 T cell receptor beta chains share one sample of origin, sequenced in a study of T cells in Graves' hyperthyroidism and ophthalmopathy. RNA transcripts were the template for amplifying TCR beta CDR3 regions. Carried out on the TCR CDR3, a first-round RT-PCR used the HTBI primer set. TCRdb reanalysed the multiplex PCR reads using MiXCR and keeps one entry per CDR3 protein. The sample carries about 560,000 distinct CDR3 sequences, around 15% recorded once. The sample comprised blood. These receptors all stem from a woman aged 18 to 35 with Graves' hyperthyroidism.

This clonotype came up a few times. CDR3 coding DNA: TGTGCCAGCGCTAAGAACCCGGGACAGGGAGAGACCCAGTACTTC. Amino acid sequence: CASAKNPGQGETQYF. The chain joins TRBV2 to TRBJ2-5, with 9 bases identical to TRBD1. This CDR3 comprises 15 residues. V was clipped by 8 bases and J by 4 bases; unmatched bases: 11. Germline V lookup: CDR1 SNHLY, CDR2 FYNNEI.

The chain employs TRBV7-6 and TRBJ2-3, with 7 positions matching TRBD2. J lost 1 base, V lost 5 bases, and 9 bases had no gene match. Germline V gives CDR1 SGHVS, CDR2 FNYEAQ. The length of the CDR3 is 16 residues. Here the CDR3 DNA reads TGTGCCAGCAGCAGCCCGGAGGCGGGGGGCACAGATACGCAGTATTTT. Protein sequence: CASSSPEAGGTDTQYF.

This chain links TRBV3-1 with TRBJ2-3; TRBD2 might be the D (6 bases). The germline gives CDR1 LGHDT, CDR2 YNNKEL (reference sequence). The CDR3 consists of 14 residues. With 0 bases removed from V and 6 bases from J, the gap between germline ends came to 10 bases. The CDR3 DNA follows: TGTGCCAGCAGCCAAGAGCGGGATGGCGATACGCAGTATTTT. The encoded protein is CASSQERDGDTQYF.

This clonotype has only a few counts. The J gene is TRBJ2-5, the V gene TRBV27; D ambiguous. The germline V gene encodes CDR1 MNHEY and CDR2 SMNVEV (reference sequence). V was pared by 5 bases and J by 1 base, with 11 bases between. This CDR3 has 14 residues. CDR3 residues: CASSITQSQETQYF. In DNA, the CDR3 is TGTGCCAGCAGTATTACGCAGAGCCAAGAGACCCAGTACTTC.

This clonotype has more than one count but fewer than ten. CDR3 DNA sequence: TGCAGTGCTAGAACAGGGAATAATGAAAAACTGTTTTTT. As protein: CSARTGNNEKLFF. J is TRBJ1-4 and V is TRBV20-1; maybe TRBD1 (6 bases). V shed 2 bases and J shed 4 bases, with 8 bases lying between them. There are 13 residues in the CDR3. Germline CDR1 DFQATT, CDR2 SNEGSKA (reference sequence).

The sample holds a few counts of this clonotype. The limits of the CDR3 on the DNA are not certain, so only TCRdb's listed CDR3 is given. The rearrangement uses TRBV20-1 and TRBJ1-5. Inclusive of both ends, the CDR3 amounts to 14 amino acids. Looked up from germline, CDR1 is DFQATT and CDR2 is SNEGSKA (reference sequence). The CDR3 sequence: CSATVGRGNQPLHF.

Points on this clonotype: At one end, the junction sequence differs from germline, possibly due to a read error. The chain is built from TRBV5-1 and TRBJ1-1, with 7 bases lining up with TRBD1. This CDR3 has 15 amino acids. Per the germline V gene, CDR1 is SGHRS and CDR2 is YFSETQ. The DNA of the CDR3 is TGTGCCAGCAGCGGATCCACAGGGGCGAACACTGAAGCTTTCTTT. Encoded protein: CASSGSTGANTEAFF.

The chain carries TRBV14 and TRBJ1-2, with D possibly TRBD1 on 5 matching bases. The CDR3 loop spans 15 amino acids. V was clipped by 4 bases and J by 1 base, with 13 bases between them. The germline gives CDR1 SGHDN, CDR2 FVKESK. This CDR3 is CASSPYPGLNYGYTF. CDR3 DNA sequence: TGTGCCAGCAGCCCCTATCCGGGACTTAACTATGGCTACACCTTC.

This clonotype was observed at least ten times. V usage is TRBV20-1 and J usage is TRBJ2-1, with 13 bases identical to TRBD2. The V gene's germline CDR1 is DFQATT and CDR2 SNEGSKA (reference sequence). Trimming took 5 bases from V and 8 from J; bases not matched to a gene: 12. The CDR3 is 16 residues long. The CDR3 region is CSASDPGLAGVDEQFF. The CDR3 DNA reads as TGCAGTGCTTCCGACCCAGGACTAGCGGGAGTCGATGAGCAGTTCTTC.

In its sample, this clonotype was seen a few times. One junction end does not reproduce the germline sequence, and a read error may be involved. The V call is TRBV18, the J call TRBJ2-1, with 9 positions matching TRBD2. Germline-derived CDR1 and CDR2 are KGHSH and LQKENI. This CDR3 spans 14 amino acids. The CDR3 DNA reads TGTGCCAGCTCAGGGACTAGCTCCAACAATGAGCAGTTCTTC. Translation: CASSGTSSNNEQFF.

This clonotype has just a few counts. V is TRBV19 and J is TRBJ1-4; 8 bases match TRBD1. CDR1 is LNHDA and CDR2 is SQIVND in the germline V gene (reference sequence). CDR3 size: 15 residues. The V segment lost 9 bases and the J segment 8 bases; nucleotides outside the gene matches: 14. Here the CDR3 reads CASSVLGQVKEKLFF. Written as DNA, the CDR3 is TGTGCCAGCAGCGTTCTGGGACAGGTTAAGGAAAAACTGTTTTTT. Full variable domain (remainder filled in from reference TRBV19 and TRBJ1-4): DGGITQSPKYLFRKEGQNVTLSCEQNLNHDAMYWYRQDPGQGLRLIYYSQIVNDFQKGDIAEGYSVSREKKESFPLTVTSAQKNPTAFYLCASSVLGQVKEKLFFGSGTQLSVL.

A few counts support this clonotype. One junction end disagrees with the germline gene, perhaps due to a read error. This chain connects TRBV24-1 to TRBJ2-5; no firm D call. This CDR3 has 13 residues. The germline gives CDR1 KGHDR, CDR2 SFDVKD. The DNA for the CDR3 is TGTGCCACCAGCCAAGGATCGAAAGAGACCCAGCACTTC. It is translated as CATSQGSKETQHF.

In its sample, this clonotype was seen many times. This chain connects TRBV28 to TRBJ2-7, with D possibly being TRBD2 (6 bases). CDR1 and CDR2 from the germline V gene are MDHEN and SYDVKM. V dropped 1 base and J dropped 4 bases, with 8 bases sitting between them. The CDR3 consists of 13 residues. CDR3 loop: CASSLSLAYEQYF. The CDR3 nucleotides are TGTGCCAGCAGTTTATCGCTAGCGTACGAGCAGTACTTC.

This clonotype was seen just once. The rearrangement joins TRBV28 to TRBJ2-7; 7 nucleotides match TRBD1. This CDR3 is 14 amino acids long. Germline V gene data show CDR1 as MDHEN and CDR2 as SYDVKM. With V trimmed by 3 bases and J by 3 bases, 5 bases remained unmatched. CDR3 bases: TGTGCCAGCAGTTTTTGGGCAGGGGGCTACGAGCAGTACTTC. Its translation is CASSFWAGGYEQYF.

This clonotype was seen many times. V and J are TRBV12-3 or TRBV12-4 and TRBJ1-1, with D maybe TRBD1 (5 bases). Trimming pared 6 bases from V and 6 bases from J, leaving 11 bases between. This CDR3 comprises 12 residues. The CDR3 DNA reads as TGTGCCAGCAGCATTGGGGGGGCTGAAGCTTTCTTT. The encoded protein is CASSIGGAEAFF.

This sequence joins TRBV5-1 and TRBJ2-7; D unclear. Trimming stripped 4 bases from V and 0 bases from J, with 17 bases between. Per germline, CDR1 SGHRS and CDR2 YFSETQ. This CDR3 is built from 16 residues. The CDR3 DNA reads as TGCGCCAGCAGCAAAGCCTCTAGTTCGGGCTCCTACGAGCAGTACTTC. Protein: CASSKASSSGSYEQYF.

The CDR3 coding sequence is TGCGCCAGCAGCTTGTTTAGCGGGAGACAGTACGAGCAGTACTTC. Residues: CASSLFSGRQYEQYF. This rearrangement joins TRBV5-1 to TRBJ2-7; 9 positions match TRBD2. The length of the CDR3 is 15 residues. Trimming cost V 1 base and J 4 bases; bases outside gene matches: 6. The germline V gene encodes CDR1 SGHRS and CDR2 YFSETQ.

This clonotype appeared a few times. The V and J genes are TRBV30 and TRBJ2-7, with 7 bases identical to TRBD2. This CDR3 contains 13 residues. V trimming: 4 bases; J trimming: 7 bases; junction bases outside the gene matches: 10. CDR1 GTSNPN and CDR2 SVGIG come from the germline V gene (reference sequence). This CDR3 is CAWISSGPLEQYF. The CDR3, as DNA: TGTGCCTGGATTTCTAGCGGACCCCTGGAGCAGTACTTC.

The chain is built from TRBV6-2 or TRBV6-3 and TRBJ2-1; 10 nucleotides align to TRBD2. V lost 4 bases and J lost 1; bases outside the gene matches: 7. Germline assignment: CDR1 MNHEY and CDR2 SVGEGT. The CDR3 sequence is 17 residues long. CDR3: CASSSLRTSGSYNEQFF. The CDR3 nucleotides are TGTGCCAGCAGTTCCCTCCGGACTAGCGGATCCTACAATGAGCAGTTCTTC.

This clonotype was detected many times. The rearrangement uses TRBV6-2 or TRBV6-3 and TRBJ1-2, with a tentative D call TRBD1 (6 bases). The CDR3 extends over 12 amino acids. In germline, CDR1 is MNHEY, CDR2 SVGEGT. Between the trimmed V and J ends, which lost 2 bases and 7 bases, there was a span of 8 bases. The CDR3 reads CASSYKGVGYTF. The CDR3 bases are TGTGCCAGCAGTTACAAGGGGGTTGGCTACACCTTC.

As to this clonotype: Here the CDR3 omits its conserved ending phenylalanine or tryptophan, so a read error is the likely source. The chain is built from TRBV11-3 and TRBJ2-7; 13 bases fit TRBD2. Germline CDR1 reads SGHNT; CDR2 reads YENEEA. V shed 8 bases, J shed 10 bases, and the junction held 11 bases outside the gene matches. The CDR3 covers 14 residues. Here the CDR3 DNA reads TGTGCCAGCTCGACTCCGGGACTAGCGGGGTCCCAGTACTTA. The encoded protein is CASSTPGLAGSQYL.

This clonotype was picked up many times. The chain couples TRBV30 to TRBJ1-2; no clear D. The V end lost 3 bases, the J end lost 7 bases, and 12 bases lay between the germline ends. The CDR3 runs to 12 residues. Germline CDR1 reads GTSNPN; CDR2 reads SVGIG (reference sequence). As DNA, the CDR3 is TGTGCCTGGAGGGCAGTCGGGGTTGGCTACACCTTC. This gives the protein CAWRAVGVGYTF.

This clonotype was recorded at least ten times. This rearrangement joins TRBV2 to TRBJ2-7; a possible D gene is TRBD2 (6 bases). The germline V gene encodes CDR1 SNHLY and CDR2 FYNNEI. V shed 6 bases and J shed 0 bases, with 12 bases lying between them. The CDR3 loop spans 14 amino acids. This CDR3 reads CASSPTSPSYEQYF. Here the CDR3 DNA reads TGTGCCAGCAGCCCCACTAGCCCCTCCTACGAGCAGTACTTC. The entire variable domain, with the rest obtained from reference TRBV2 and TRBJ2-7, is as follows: EPEVTQTPSHQVTQMGQEVILRCVPISNHLYFYWYRQILGQKVEFLVSFYNNEISEKSEIFDDQFSVERPDGSNFTLKIRSTKLEDSAMYFCASSPTSPSYEQYFGPGTRLTVT.

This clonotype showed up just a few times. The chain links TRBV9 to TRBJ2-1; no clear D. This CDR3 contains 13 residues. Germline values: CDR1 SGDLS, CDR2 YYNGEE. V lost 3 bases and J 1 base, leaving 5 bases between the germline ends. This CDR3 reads CASSGESYNEQFF. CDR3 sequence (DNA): TGTGCCAGCAGCGGGGAATCCTACAATGAGCAGTTCTTC.

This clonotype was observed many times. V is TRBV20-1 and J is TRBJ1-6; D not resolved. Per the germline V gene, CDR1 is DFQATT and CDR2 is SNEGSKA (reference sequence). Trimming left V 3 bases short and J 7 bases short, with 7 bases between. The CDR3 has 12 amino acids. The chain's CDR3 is CSASRKNSPLHF. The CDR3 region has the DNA TGCAGTGCTAGCCGCAAGAATTCACCCCTCCACTTT.

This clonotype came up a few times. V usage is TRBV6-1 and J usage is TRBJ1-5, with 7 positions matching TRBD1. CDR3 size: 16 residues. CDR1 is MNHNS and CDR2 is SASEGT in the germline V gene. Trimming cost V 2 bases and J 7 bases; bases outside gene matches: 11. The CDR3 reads CASSETDRVLFQPQHF. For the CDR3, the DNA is TGTGCCAGCAGTGAAACCGACAGGGTCCTTTTCCAGCCCCAGCATTTT.

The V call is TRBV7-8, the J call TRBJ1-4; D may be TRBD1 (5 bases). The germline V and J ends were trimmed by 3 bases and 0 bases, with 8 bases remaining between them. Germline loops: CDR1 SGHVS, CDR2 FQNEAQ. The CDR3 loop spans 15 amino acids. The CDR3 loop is CASSFQGATNEKLFF. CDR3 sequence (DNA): TGTGCCAGCAGCTTTCAGGGAGCAACTAATGAAAAACTGTTTTTT.

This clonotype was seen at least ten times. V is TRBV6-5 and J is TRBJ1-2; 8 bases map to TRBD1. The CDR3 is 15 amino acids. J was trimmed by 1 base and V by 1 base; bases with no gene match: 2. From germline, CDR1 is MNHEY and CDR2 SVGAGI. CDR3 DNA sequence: TGTGCCAGCAGTTACTACAGGGGGAGTAACTATGGCTACACCTTC. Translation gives CASSYYRGSNYGYTF.

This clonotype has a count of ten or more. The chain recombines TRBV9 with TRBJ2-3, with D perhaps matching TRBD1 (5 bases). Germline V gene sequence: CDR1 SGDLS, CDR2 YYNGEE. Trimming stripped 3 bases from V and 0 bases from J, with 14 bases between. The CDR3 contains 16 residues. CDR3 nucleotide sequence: TGTGCCAGCAGCGCCGGAGACAGAACTAGCACAGATACGCAGTATTTT. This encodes CASSAGDRTSTDTQYF.

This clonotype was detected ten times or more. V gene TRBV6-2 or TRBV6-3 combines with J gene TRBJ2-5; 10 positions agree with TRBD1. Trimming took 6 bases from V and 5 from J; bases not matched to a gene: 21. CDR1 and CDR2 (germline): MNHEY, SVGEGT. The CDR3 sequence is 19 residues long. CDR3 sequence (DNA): TGTGCCAGCAGCCCCGGGACAGGGGTTGGGACAGATTGGGGGGAGACCCAGTACTTC. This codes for CASSPGTGVGTDWGETQYF.

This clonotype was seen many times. The CDR3 protein is CASSPRVSTYEQYF. The CDR3 coding sequence is TGTGCCAGCAGTCCCCGAGTGTCAACCTACGAGCAGTACTTC. The genes are TRBV6-1 and TRBJ2-7; no clear D. This CDR3 spans 14 amino acids. Trimming shortened V by 5 bases and J by 2 bases, and 13 bases separated the two germline ends. The germline CDR1 and CDR2 sequences are MNHNS and SASEGT.